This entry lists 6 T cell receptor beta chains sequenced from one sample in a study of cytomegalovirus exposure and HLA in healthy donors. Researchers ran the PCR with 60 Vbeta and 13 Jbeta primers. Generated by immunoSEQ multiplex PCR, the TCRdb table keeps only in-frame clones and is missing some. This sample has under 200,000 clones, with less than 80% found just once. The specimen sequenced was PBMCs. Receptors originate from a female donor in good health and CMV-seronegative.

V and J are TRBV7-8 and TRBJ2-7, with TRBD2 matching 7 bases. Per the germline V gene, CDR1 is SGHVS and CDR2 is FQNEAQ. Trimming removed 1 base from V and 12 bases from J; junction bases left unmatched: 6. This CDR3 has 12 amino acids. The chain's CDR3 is CASSLVGRATYF. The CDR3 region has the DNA TGTGCCAGCAGCTTAGTAGGGAGGGCCACGTACTTC.

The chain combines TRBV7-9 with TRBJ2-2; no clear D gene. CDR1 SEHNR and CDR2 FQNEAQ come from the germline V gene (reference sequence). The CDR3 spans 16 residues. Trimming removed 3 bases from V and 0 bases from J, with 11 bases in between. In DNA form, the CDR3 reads TGTGCCAGCAGCTTGCCTTGGCAGGCGAACACCGGGGAGCTGTTTTTT. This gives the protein CASSLPWQANTGELFF.

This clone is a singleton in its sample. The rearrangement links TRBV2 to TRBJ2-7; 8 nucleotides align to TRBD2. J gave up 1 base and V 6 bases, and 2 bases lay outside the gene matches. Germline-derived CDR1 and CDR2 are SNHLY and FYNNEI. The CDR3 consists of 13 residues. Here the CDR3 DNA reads TGTGCCAGCAGAGGGACTAGGTCCTACGAGCAGTACTTC. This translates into CASRGTRSYEQYF.

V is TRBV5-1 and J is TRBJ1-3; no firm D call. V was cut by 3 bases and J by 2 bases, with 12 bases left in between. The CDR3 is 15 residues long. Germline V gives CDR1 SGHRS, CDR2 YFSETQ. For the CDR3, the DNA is TGCGCCAGCAGCTCCCCCAACACAGCTGGAAACACCATATATTTT. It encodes CASSSPNTAGNTIYF.

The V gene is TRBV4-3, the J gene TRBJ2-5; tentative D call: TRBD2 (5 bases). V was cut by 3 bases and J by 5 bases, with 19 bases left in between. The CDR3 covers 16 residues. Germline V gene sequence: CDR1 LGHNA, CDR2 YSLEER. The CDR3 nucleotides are TGCGCCAGCAGCCACAAACCGAGAGCGGAGCAGGAGACCCAGTACTTC. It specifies CASSHKPRAEQETQYF.

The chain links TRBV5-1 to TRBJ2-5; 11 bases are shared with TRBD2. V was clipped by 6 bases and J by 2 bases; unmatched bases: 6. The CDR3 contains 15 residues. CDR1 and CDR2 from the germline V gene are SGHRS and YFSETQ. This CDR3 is CASMVAGGRQETQYF. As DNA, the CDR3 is TGCGCCAGCATGGTAGCGGGGGGGCGACAAGAGACCCAGTACTTC.